The present TCR beta chain was sequenced within a study of cytomegalovirus exposure and HLA in healthy donors. Study as a whole: The use of the same platform for the 90 to 150 validation repertoires and the 650 to 850 first-cohort repertoires was reported by a later analysis. Study outcomes and limitations: The TCR clusters that emerged in the first cohort tended, a later analysis found, to co-occur in the 120 or so validation repertoires. TCR beta chains numbering more than 150 were designated cytomegalovirus-associated.

Here immunoSEQ multiplex PCR was the method, and the copy in TCRdb shows in-frame clones only, minus some. Of around 300,000 clones in the sample, approximately 85% were seen once. CDR1 MNHEY and CDR2 SVGAGI come from the germline V gene. Trimming cost V 7 bases and J 9 bases; bases outside gene matches: 9. The CDR3 extends over 14 amino acids. Comments on this clone: Its antigen is still unknown.

The chain combines TRBV6-5 with TRBJ2-1; 10 nucleotides align to TRBD1. The TCR was taken from a man between 25 and 39 years old in good health and CMV-seronegative. What was sequenced was PBMCs. CDR3 DNA: TGTGCCAGCACCACGGACAGGGGGAGCGCTGAGCAGTTCTTC. Protein: CASTTDRGSAEQFF.